This T cell receptor beta chain was sequenced in a study of immune evolution from preneoplasia to lung adenocarcinoma. Study-level points and caveats: Later-stage lesions seemingly showed higher T cell density and diversity than normal lung. From normal lung to invasive adenocarcinoma, top clone frequencies appeared to decrease.

This CDR3 contains 17 residues. Germline CDR1 is SGHRS and CDR2 is YFSETQ. V shed 0 bases and J 8 bases; nucleotides not matched to a gene: 14. To note about this clone: As yet, its antigen is unknown.

Patients had resection in Japan or China between the mid-2010s and the late 2010s. Histologic diagnosis was independently verified by two lung pathologists. Libraries were prepared by immunoSEQ multiplex PCR; TCRdb keeps only in-frame clonotypes and omits some of them. This table has fewer than 13,000 clones, 70% to 80% appearing once. Sequences were obtained from FFPE minimally invasive lung adenocarcinoma tissue. The TCR was taken from a donor aged 70 or older with lung adenocarcinoma. V and J are TRBV5-1 and TRBJ2-1; TRBD2 matches at 7 bases. For the CDR3, the DNA is TGCGCCAGCAGCTTGGCCTTGTCGTGGGAGGGCCGGGATGAGCAGTTCTTC. Translating it yields CASSLALSWEGRDEQFF.